This TCR beta chain is from a study of T cell responses to AZD1222 COVID-19 vaccine. Study-wide points: The sample set comprised mostly white British donors with more females, and clonal diversity was possibly underestimated.

Profiled with immunoSEQ multiplex PCR; TCRdb holds only in-frame clones, not every one. The data contain fewer than 150,000 clones, over 85% of them singletons. This clone was observed once. What it binds is not known. Per germline, CDR1 SGHDN and CDR2 FVKESK. J gave up 8 bases and V 4 bases, and 8 bases lay outside the gene matches. The CDR3 runs 14 residues. The sequence derives from an adult who received the AZD1222 COVID-19 vaccine. The V and J genes are TRBV14 and TRBJ1-2; 9 positions match TRBD1. Here the sequenced sample was peripheral blood, taken 28 days after the second AZD1222 dose. The CDR3 DNA reads TGTGCCAGCAGCCTGGTGGGACAGGGTGGCGGCTACACCTTC. This gives the protein CASSLVGQGGGYTF.